The rows below give T cell receptor beta chains drawn from one sample of a study of T cells in Graves' hyperthyroidism and ophthalmopathy. One entry per CDR3 protein, called by TCRdb with MiXCR from the multiplex PCR reads. The sample has 700,000 to 850,000 distinct CDR3 sequences, roughly a third seen once. The material sequenced was blood. Every receptor here comes from a woman aged 40 to 49 with Graves' hyperthyroidism. The CDR3 runs from the conserved cysteine through the conserved F or W. D genes are given only for firm matches. Where a row states a size, it is once, few, many or the class of an expanded clone; other rows omit it.

len	v_gene	d_gene	j_gene	abundance	CDR3nt	CDR3aa
17	TRBV6-5	TRBD1	TRBJ1-2	.	TGTGCCAGCAGTAACACAGGGGGGATGGATCTACGCTATGGCTACACCTTC	CASSNTGGMDLRYGYTF
15	TRBV5-1	.	TRBJ1-1	.	TGCGCCAGCAGCCAAGTCGCAATTCAGGGGAGTCGGGCTTTCTTT	CASSQVAIQGSRAFF
16	TRBV5-1	.	TRBJ1-1	.	TGCGCCAGCAGCTTGTTGGGAGGCCCCGCCGATTTTAAAGCTTTCTTT	CASSLLGGPADFKAFF
15	TRBV7-2	TRBD1	TRBJ2-7	many	TGTGCCAGCAGCTCCGGACAGGGGGCAACCCACGAGCAGTACTTC	CASSSGQGATHEQYF
11	TRBV5-1	.	TRBJ1-1	few	TGCGCCAGCAGATTGGGAGCTGAAGCTTTCTTT	CASRLGAEAFF
14	TRBV5-6	.	TRBJ1-5	.	TGTGCCAGCAGCTTTGGCACGAACAATCAGCCCCAGCATTTT	CASSFGTNNQPQHF
15	TRBV27	.	TRBJ2-2	once	TGTGCCAGCAGTTTACAGGGAAAGGCTACCGGGGAGCTGTTTTTT	CASSLQGKATGELFF
16	TRBV15	.	TRBJ2-2	many	TGTGCCACCAGCAGATATGGGGGTCGGCAAGGCGGGGAGCTGTTTTTT	CATSRYGGRQGGELFF
14	TRBV4-1	.	TRBJ1-5	.	TGCGCCAGCAGCCAAGACGACAGCAATCAGCCCCAGCATTTT	CASSQDDSNQPQHF
13	TRBV7-7	TRBD1	TRBJ2-5	many	TGTGCTAGCAGCTTTCGACAGGGGGAGACCCAGTACTTC	CASSFRQGETQYF
14	TRBV10-2	.	TRBJ1-4	many	TGCGCCAGCAGGGCCAGGTTAATAAGGGAAAAACTGTTTTTT	CASRARLIREKLFF
17	TRBV6-5	.	TRBJ1-5	few	TGTGCCAGCAGTTCACGCCGGGGGCAGAGTGGCAATCAGCCCCAGCATTTT	CASSSRRGQSGNQPQHF
19	TRBV12-3/TRBV12-4	TRBD1	TRBJ1-5	.	TGTGCCAGCAGTCCTCGGGACAGGGCCCCATCTTATAGCAATCAGCCCCAGCATTTT	CASSPRDRAPSYSNQPQHF
14	TRBV10-3	.	TRBJ2-7	.	TGTGCCATCAGCTGGACAAAGTTATCCTACGAGCAGTACTTC	CAISWTKLSYEQYF
15	TRBV5-1	TRBD1	TRBJ1-4	few	TGCGCCAGCAGTTCCGACAGGGAGGGCGGATTAAAACTGTTTTTT	CASSSDREGGLKLFF
13	TRBV6-5	.	TRBJ1-5	few	TGTGCCAGCAAACCGACCGGGAATCAGCCCCAGCATTTT	CASKPTGNQPQHF
15	TRBV29-1	.	TRBJ1-2	.	TGCAGCGTTGACGACGGCGCGGCAGGGAGACATGGCTACACCTTC	CSVDDGAAGRHGYTF
15	TRBV25-1	TRBD1	TRBJ1-1	.	TGTGCCAGCAGTTTAGGGGACAGGGGGTGGGTTGAAGCTTTCTTT	CASSLGDRGWVEAFF
15	TRBV19	.	TRBJ1-6	.	TGTGCCAGTAGTATTGGGAAAGGGGCTAATTCACCCCTCCACTTT	CASSIGKGANSPLHF
18	TRBV15	TRBD2	TRBJ2-3	.	TGTGCCACCAGCAGACGGACTAGCGGAGGAGCACTGCAAGATACGCAGTATTTT	CATSRRTSGGALQDTQYF
13	TRBV7-7	.	TRBJ2-7	.	TGTGCTAGCAGCCCCACCTGGGACTACGAGCAGTACTTC	CASSPTWDYEQYF
14	TRBV7-9	.	TRBJ2-7	few	TGTGCCAGCAGCCCCGGACGGGACTGGTACGAGCAGTACTTC	CASSPGRDWYEQYF
17	TRBV7-2	.	TRBJ2-5	.	TGTGCCAGCAGCTTAGTGCCAGGCGCCCACATTGGGAAGACCCAGTACTTC	CASSLVPGAHIGKTQYF
12	TRBV20-1	.	TRBJ1-1	many	TGCAGTGCTTTAACACCGAACACTGAAGCTTTCTTT	CSALTPNTEAFF
16	TRBV19	TRBD2	TRBJ2-6	.	TGTGCCAGTACCCCTCGGGGGGGCTCTGGGGCCAACGTCCTGACTTTC	CASTPRGGSGANVLTF
14	TRBV7-9	TRBD1	TRBJ2-7	many	TGTGCCAGCAGCTTAGACAGGGGGATATACGAGCAGTACTTC	CASSLDRGIYEQYF
12	TRBV7-9	.	TRBJ1-1	many	TGTGCCAGCAGCCTCTCTGAGACTGAAGCTTTCTTT	CASSLSETEAFF
14	TRBV5-1	.	TRBJ1-3	.	TGCGCCAGCAGGTCAGACGGCTCTGGAAACACCATATATTTT	CASRSDGSGNTIYF
13	TRBV12-5	.	TRBJ1-2	once	TGTGCTAGTGGTCTTTTTCCCCCCTCAGGGGCCCCCTTC	CASGLFPPSGAPF
16	TRBV4-3	TRBD1	TRBJ1-1	few	TGCGCCAGCAGCCAGAGAAGAACGGGACAGTTCACTGAAGCTTTCTTT	CASSQRRTGQFTEAFF
14	TRBV10-2	.	TRBJ1-2	many	TGCGCCAGCAGTGAGTCGTATGGGGGCTATGGCTACACCTTC	CASSESYGGYGYTF
12	TRBV7-2	.	TRBJ2-2	few	TGTGCCAGCAGCTTCCGAGGTCGGGAGCTGTTTTTT	CASSFRGRELFF
11	TRBV2	.	TRBJ2-7	many	TGTGCCAGCACCCCCGGGAACGAGCAGTACTTC	CASTPGNEQYF
16	TRBV7-8	.	TRBJ1-2	.	TGTGCCAGCAGCTTATATTTGAGACAGTCGCCTAATGGCTACACCTTC	CASSLYLRQSPNGYTF
13	TRBV7-9	TRBD1	TRBJ1-2	.	TGTGCCAGCAGCGGACAGGGGGACAAAGGTCGCACCTTC	CASSGQGDKGRTF
14	TRBV6-1	TRBD2	TRBJ2-7	.	TGTGCCACCCGACTAGCGGGAGGTTCATACGAGCAGTACTTC	CATRLAGGSYEQYF
13	TRBV6-5	.	TRBJ1-2	.	TGTGCCAGCAGACCATCCTTGGGGTATGGCTACACCTTC	CASRPSLGYGYTF
16	TRBV7-8	.	TRBJ1-6	.	TGCGCCAGCAGCCAAGAAACGTGGAGAGGAGACTCACCCCTCCACTTT	CASSQETWRGDSPLHF
13	TRBV11-3	.	TRBJ1-2	once	TGTGCCAGCAGCTTAGGACAGCACGGAGGCTACACCTTC	CASSLGQHGGYTF
17	TRBV6-1	.	TRBJ1-3	.	TGTGCCAGCGGACGGCGCGCGGCCAGCGGCTCTGGAAACACCATATATTTT	CASGRRAASGSGNTIYF
15	TRBV7-3	TRBD2	TRBJ2-2	.	TGTGCCAGCAGCCCGAGCGGGGGGGCAGGCGGGGAGCTGTTTTTT	CASSPSGGAGGELFF
14	TRBV10-2	.	TRBJ1-4	many	TGCGCCAGCAGTGAAGAGTTACCTAATGAAAAACTGTTTTTT	CASSEELPNEKLFF
16	TRBV10-3	TRBD1	TRBJ2-6	many	TGTGCCATCAGCCAACAGGGGGCAGCCGGGGCCAACGTCCTGACTTTC	CAISQQGAAGANVLTF
12	TRBV6-2/TRBV6-3	.	TRBJ1-5	.	TGTGCCAGCAGAAAAGGGGATCAGCCCCAGCATTTT	CASRKGDQPQHF
14	TRBV7-9	TRBD1	TRBJ1-2	many	TGTGCCAGCAGCTTGGGGCAGGGGGCCGATGGCTACACCTTC	CASSLGQGADGYTF
14	TRBV10-3	TRBD1	TRBJ2-6	.	TGTGCCGGGACAGGGGCGTCTGGGGCCAACGTCCTGACTTTC	CAGTGASGANVLTF
17	TRBV7-2	TRBD1	TRBJ1-2	few	TGTGCCAGCAGCACACGGGGGCAGGGGGCTGCAGTCAATGGCTACACCTTC	CASSTRGQGAAVNGYTF
13	TRBV10-3	.	TRBJ2-3	.	TGTGCCATCAGTGAGTCGACTACAGATACGCAGTATTTT	CAISESTTDTQYF